This TCR beta chain stems from a study of CD8 T cells in Susac syndrome. TEMRA cells underwent FACS enrichment and CD8+ and CD4+ T cells underwent negative isolation. Random-hexamer reverse transcription was applied to roughly 0.5 to 1 ug RNA. TCRdb independently ran MiXCR on the immunoSEQ multiplex PCR reads; one entry per CDR3 protein. This table has about 130,000 distinct CDR3 sequences, approximately 89% appearing once. Trimming at V came to 2 bases and at J to 5 bases, leaving 6 bases not matched to a gene. This CDR3 spans 14 amino acids. The germline V gene encodes CDR1 MGHRA and CDR2 YSYEKL. The clonotype was recovered from a human donor with multiple sclerosis. Sequencing was done on a sample of CD8+ T cells from PBMCs. The chain couples TRBV4-1 to TRBJ2-7; 7 bases map to TRBD1. The chain's CDR3 is CASSQRGLENEQYF. The CDR3 DNA reads TGCGCCAGCAGCCAAAGGGGGCTGGAGAACGAGCAGTACTTC.